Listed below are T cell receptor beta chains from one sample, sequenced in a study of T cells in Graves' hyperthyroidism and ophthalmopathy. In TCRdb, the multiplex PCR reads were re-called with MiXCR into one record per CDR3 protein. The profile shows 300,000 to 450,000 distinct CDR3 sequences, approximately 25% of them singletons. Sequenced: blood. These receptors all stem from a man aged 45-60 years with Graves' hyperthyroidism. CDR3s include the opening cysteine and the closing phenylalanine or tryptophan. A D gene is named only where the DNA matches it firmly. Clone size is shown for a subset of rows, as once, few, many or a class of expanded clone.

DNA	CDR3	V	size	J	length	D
TGTGCTAGTGGTCCGGGGGGAAACACCATATATTTT	CASGPGGNTIYF	TRBV12-5	few	TRBJ1-3	12	NA
TGTGCCAGCAGCGATCCGGGACTAAGCTACAATGAGCAGTTCTTC	CASSDPGLSYNEQFF	TRBV5-6	NA	TRBJ2-1	15	TRBD2
TGTGCGTCAGCGGGAGAGTACAATGAGCAGTTCTTC	CASAGEYNEQFF	TRBV7-9	few	TRBJ2-1	12	TRBD2
TGTGCCAGCAGTGTAACGCTAGCGGGAGGGAGAAAGACCCAGTACTTC	CASSVTLAGGRKTQYF	TRBV6-1	NA	TRBJ2-5	16	TRBD2
TGTGCCAGCCAGACTAGCGGGAGTACACGGGAGACCCAGTACTTC	CASQTSGSTRETQYF	TRBV19	NA	TRBJ2-5	15	TRBD2
TGTGCCAGCAGTTTAGGGACAGGGAGGGATCAGCCCCAGCATTTT	CASSLGTGRDQPQHF	TRBV28	NA	TRBJ1-5	15	TRBD1
TGTGCCAGCAGCGTAGGGGCGGTCCAAGAGACCCAGTACTTC	CASSVGAVQETQYF	TRBV9	few	TRBJ2-5	14	NA
TGTGCCAGCAGTGAGGTCGGGAACACTGAAGCTTTCTTT	CASSEVGNTEAFF	TRBV2	many	TRBJ1-1	13	NA
TGTGCCAGCAGCCGGTTGAGGGGGCTACGAGAGACCCAGTACTTC	CASSRLRGLRETQYF	TRBV13	NA	TRBJ2-5	15	TRBD1
TGTGCCAGCAGCTTACGTGGGAGGGCCTACGAGCAGTACTTC	CASSLRGRAYEQYF	TRBV7-8	many	TRBJ2-7	14	TRBD2
TGCGCCAGCAGCTTGGCGGCAGGGAGTCAGCCCCAGCATTTT	CASSLAAGSQPQHF	TRBV5-1	NA	TRBJ1-5	14	NA
TGTGCCAGCACCTCGGGGGAGGCCGGACTGATATACGAGCAGTACTTC	CASTSGEAGLIYEQYF	TRBV12-3/TRBV12-4	many	TRBJ2-7	16	NA
TGTGCCAGCAGTCAGGGGACTTCAGGGGGAAGGGAGCAGTTCTTC	CASSQGTSGGREQFF	TRBV12-3/TRBV12-4	many	TRBJ2-1	15	NA
TGTGCCAGCAGGGGGACTAGCGGGAGGGATAATGAGCAGTTCTTC	CASRGTSGRDNEQFF	TRBV2	few	TRBJ2-1	15	TRBD2
TGTGCCTGGGGGGAAGGGACTAGCGGAAACAATGAGCAGTTCTTC	CAWGEGTSGNNEQFF	TRBV30	NA	TRBJ2-1	15	TRBD2
TGTGCCAGTACAGGTATCTATGGCTACACCTTC	CASTGIYGYTF	TRBV19	NA	TRBJ1-2	11	NA
TGTGCCAGTAACGGGGGGGAGACTTTTAACTATGGCTACACCTTC	CASNGGETFNYGYTF	TRBV19	NA	TRBJ1-2	15	NA
TGTGCCAGCAGCCCCGATAGCGGGGGGTGCAATGAGCAGTTCTTC	CASSPDSGGCNEQFF	TRBV11-3	many	TRBJ2-1	15	TRBD2
TGTGCCAGCAGTTTTCTTTGGACGGGAAGCACAGATACGCAGTATTTT	CASSFLWTGSTDTQYF	TRBV27	few	TRBJ2-3	16	NA
TGCGCCAGCAGCGCCCACAGGGGGGACAATGAGCAGTTCTTC	CASSAHRGDNEQFF	TRBV5-1	few	TRBJ2-1	14	TRBD1
TGCAGCGTTGAAAGGGACCGAGTCGGCGAGCAGTACTTC	CSVERDRVGEQYF	TRBV29-1	few	TRBJ2-7	13	NA
TGTGCCAGCAGCCAAGATGCACAGGGTAACTATGGCTACACCTTC	CASSQDAQGNYGYTF	TRBV3-1	NA	TRBJ1-2	15	NA
TGTGCCAGCGGAGACAGGGGAGGGTCACCCCTCCACTTT	CASGDRGGSPLHF	TRBV2	many	TRBJ1-6	13	TRBD1
TGTGCCAGCAGTCCAAGCCGACAGCCGGAGAGTCTAAGCTCTGGGGCCAACGTCCTGACTTTC	CASSPSRQPESLSSGANVLTF	TRBV2	few	TRBJ2-6	21	NA
TGTGCCAGCAGCTACGGACAGGGGTACCACGAGCAGTACTTC	CASSYGQGYHEQYF	TRBV28	many	TRBJ2-7	14	TRBD1
TGTGCCAGCAGCTTGGAACCTGTTGCCTCTGAAGCTTTCTTT	CASSLEPVASEAFF	TRBV5-8	NA	TRBJ1-1	14	NA
TGTGCCAGCAGCTTCTTAGGACAGGGGGGTAATGAGCAGTTCTTC	CASSFLGQGGNEQFF	TRBV7-3	many	TRBJ2-1	15	TRBD1
TGTGCCAGTAGTATAGGGGGCAATGAGCAGTTCTTC	CASSIGGNEQFF	TRBV19	few	TRBJ2-1	12	NA
TGCGCCAGCAGCCAAGTACGGGGGCTGGGGGAGACCCAGTACTTC	CASSQVRGLGETQYF	TRBV7-9	NA	TRBJ2-5	15	NA
TGTGCCAGCAGCTTTACTAGCGGGATTGGGACCCAGTACTTC	CASSFTSGIGTQYF	TRBV27	many	TRBJ2-5	14	TRBD2
TGTGCCAGCAGTTACTCCCCTAGGAGTCTGGCGGGATCCAAAAACATTCAGTACTTC	CASSYSPRSLAGSKNIQYF	TRBV6-2/TRBV6-3	NA	TRBJ2-4	19	NA
TGCAGCGTTGGAGTTGACCGGGGCTACACCTTC	CSVGVDRGYTF	TRBV29-1	NA	TRBJ1-2	11	NA
TGTGCCAGCACCCCCACTAGCGGGAGTGCAGATACGCAGTATTTT	CASTPTSGSADTQYF	TRBV12-3/TRBV12-4	many	TRBJ2-3	15	TRBD2
TGTGCCAGCAGCTTCGGGACGGACTACGAGCAGTACTTC	CASSFGTDYEQYF	TRBV5-5	NA	TRBJ2-7	13	NA
TGTGCCTGTACCACTAGCGGGACCTACAATGAGCAGTTCTTC	CACTTSGTYNEQFF	TRBV30	few	TRBJ2-1	14	TRBD2
TGTGCCAGCATTATAATACAGGGGACGAACACTGAAGCTTTCTTT	CASIIIQGTNTEAFF	TRBV6-1	NA	TRBJ1-1	15	TRBD1
TGTGCCAGCAGCGCCGGACTAGCGGGGGAATTCACAGATACGCAGTATTTT	CASSAGLAGEFTDTQYF	TRBV9	NA	TRBJ2-3	17	TRBD2
TGTGCCAGCAGTACAACGGAACGGAAGTATGGCTACACCTTC	CASSTTERKYGYTF	TRBV12-3/TRBV12-4	few	TRBJ1-2	14	NA
TGCAGTGCTAGGGGATCCCTTACCTACAATGAGCAGTTCTTC	CSARGSLTYNEQFF	TRBV20-1	NA	TRBJ2-1	14	NA
TGTGCCAGCAGCACTAGCGTTGGCTACGAGCAGTACTTC	CASSTSVGYEQYF	TRBV7-6	many	TRBJ2-7	13	TRBD2
TGTGCCAGTAGTATAGGTCCTAGTCAAGAGACCCAGTACTTC	CASSIGPSQETQYF	TRBV19	few	TRBJ2-5	14	NA
TGTGCCAGCAGCCCCGGACTAGAGGCCTACGAGCAGTACTTC	CASSPGLEAYEQYF	TRBV7-7	many	TRBJ2-7	14	TRBD2
TGTGCCACCAGCAGAGCGTTTGGGGCTAGTCTTGATGAGCAGTTCTTC	CATSRAFGASLDEQFF	TRBV15	few	TRBJ2-1	16	NA
TGTGCCAGCAGCGTAGGCGGAGCGGTGAGCACAGATACGCAGTATTTT	CASSVGGAVSTDTQYF	TRBV9	few	TRBJ2-3	16	NA
TGTGCCAGCAGCACATGGGGACAGGGGGCAAGTTCACCCCTCCACTTT	CASSTWGQGASSPLHF	TRBV7-8	NA	TRBJ1-6	16	TRBD1
TGTGCCAGCAGCTTAGTTGGTCAGATAGCGGGATACAATGAGCAGTTCTTC	CASSLVGQIAGYNEQFF	TRBV11-2	few	TRBJ2-1	17	TRBD2
TGTGCCAGTAGTATAGGGCGGGAGAGGTACAATGAGCAGTTCTTC	CASSIGRERYNEQFF	TRBV19	NA	TRBJ2-1	15	TRBD2
TGTGCCAGCAGCGGACAGAACACTGAAGCTTTCTTT	CASSGQNTEAFF	TRBV7-9	many	TRBJ1-1	12	NA
TGTGCCAGCAGCTTGCGGGACTTGTTGGCCAAAAACATTCAGTACTTC	CASSLRDLLAKNIQYF	TRBV5-8	few	TRBJ2-4	16	NA
TGTGCCAGCAGCTTGGCGGGAACTCAAGAGACCCAGTACTTC	CASSLAGTQETQYF	TRBV5-4	few	TRBJ2-5	14	NA
TGTGCCAGCAGCGTCGGGACAGAGGATGGCTACACCTTC	CASSVGTEDGYTF	TRBV7-3	few	TRBJ1-2	13	TRBD1
TGTGCCAGCAGCTCCTTCACAGGGGAAATTAACTATGGCTACACCTTC	CASSSFTGEINYGYTF	TRBV11-2	few	TRBJ1-2	16	TRBD1
TGCGCCAGCAGCTTGGAATCTCGGTACAATGAGCAGTTCTTC	CASSLESRYNEQFF	TRBV5-1	few	TRBJ2-1	14	NA
TGCAGTGCTAGAGGTCGGTCCTACGAGCAGTACTTC	CSARGRSYEQYF	TRBV20-1	many	TRBJ2-7	12	NA
TGTGCCAGCAGTTTAGTGGGCCTACCGGGCAATGAGCAGTTCTTC	CASSLVGLPGNEQFF	TRBV28	many	TRBJ2-1	15	NA
TGTGCCAGCAGCGTAACCAGACACTACAATGAGCAGTTCTTC	CASSVTRHYNEQFF	TRBV13	NA	TRBJ2-1	14	NA
TGTGCCAGCAGCTTAGGGGGCAGGGGGGCCGATGAGCAGTTCTTC	CASSLGGRGADEQFF	TRBV11-3	many	TRBJ2-1	15	NA
TGTGCCAGCATGGCCAGCGTGTCTGGAAACACCATATATTTT	CASMASVSGNTIYF	TRBV6-1	few	TRBJ1-3	14	NA
TGTGCCAGCAGTTTAAACAGGGTGAAGCCCCAGCATTTT	CASSLNRVKPQHF	TRBV28	NA	TRBJ1-5	13	NA
TGCGCCAGCAGCCTACCCCGGGGAGGGTTGGAGACCCAGTACTTC	CASSLPRGGLETQYF	TRBV5-1	NA	TRBJ2-5	15	TRBD2